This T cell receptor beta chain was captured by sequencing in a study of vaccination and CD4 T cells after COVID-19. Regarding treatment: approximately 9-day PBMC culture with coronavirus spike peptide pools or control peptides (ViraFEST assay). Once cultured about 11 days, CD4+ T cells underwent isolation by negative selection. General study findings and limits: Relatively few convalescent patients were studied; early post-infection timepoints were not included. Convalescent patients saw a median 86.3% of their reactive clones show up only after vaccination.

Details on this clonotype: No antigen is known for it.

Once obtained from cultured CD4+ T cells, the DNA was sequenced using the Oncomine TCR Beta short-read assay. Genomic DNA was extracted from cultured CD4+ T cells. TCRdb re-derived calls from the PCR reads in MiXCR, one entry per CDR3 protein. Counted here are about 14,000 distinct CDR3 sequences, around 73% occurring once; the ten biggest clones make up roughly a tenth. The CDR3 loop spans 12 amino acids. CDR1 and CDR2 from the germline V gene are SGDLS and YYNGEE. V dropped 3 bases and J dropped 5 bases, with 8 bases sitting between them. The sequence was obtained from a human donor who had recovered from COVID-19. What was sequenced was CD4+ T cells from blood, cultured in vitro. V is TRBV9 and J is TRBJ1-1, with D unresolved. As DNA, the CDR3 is TGTGCCAGCAGCGCAGGAGAGACTGAAGCTTTCTTT. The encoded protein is CASSAGETEAFF.